This TCR beta chain came from a study of cytomegalovirus exposure and HLA in healthy donors. The study's findings and limits: In vitro work confirmed that three CMV-associated chains recognize CMV antigens. TCR beta chain V- and J-gene trimming was linked, in a later analysis, to a missense variant in DCLRE1C.

Details on this clone: Its antigen is undetermined.

CDR1 is SGDLS and CDR2 is YYNGEE in the germline V gene. V dropped 4 bases and J dropped 4 bases, with 14 bases sitting between them. The CDR3 has 14 residues. The PCR was carried out with 60 Vbeta primers and 13 Jbeta primers. TCRdb's copy holds only in-frame clones and misses some; the assay was immunoSEQ multiplex PCR. The sample holds 100,000 to 150,000 clones, around 80% seen once. The V and J genes are TRBV9 and TRBJ1-1; D is unclear. The clonotype originates from a woman in her forties or fifties in good health and CMV-seronegative. Sample: PBMCs. CDR3 protein: CASSPLRDGTEAFF. CDR3 bases: TGTGCCAGCAGCCCTCTGAGGGATGGCACTGAAGCTTTCTTT. Variable domain in full (rest from reference TRBV9 and TRBJ1-1): DSGVTQTPKHLITATGQRVTLRCSPRSGDLSVYWYQQSLDQGLQFLIQYYNGEERAKGNILERFSAQQFPDLHSELNLSSLELGDSALYFCASSPLRDGTEAFFGQGTRLTVV.